A selection of T cell receptor beta chains follows, all from one sample in a study of cytomegalovirus exposure and HLA in healthy donors. Profiled with immunoSEQ multiplex PCR; TCRdb holds only in-frame clones, not every one. This table holds 110,000 to 150,000 clones, around 70% found once. Sequences were obtained from PBMCs. The receptors shown here come from an older woman in good health and CMV-seropositive. CDR3s include the opening cysteine and the closing phenylalanine or tryptophan. A D gene is named only where the DNA matches it firmly. Rows give clone size only sometimes, using once, few, many, or a class for an expanded clone.

d_gene: -; j_gene: TRBJ2-3; abundance: -; v_gene: TRBV2; CDR3aa: CASHPGTDTQYF; CDR3nt: TGTGCCAGCCACCCGGGCACAGATACGCAGTATTTT
d_gene: TRBD2; j_gene: TRBJ2-1; abundance: -; v_gene: TRBV4-1; CDR3aa: CASSPTQTSLGFDEQFF; CDR3nt: TGCGCCAGCAGCCCGACCCAGACTAGCTTAGGTTTTGATGAGCAGTTCTTC
d_gene: TRBD1; j_gene: TRBJ1-4; abundance: -; v_gene: TRBV10-3; CDR3aa: CAIRGALDRGELFF; CDR3nt: TGTGCCATCAGAGGGGCTCTTGACAGGGGAGAACTGTTTTTT
d_gene: TRBD1; j_gene: TRBJ1-5; abundance: -; v_gene: TRBV28; CDR3aa: CASSLRQGVGQPQHF; CDR3nt: TGTGCCAGCAGCCTAAGACAGGGGGTGGGTCAGCCCCAGCATTTT
d_gene: TRBD1; j_gene: TRBJ1-5; abundance: -; v_gene: TRBV19; CDR3aa: CASSIGLGGLGPQHF; CDR3nt: TGTGCCAGTAGTATTGGCCTAGGGGGCTTGGGGCCCCAGCATTTT
d_gene: TRBD1; j_gene: TRBJ1-2; abundance: few; v_gene: TRBV6-5; CDR3aa: CASSPSGDRDYGYTF; CDR3nt: TGTGCCAGCAGTCCCTCCGGAGACAGGGACTATGGCTACACCTTC
d_gene: TRBD1; j_gene: TRBJ1-1; abundance: -; v_gene: TRBV28; CDR3aa: CASSFIRGLVHTEAFF; CDR3nt: TGTGCCAGCAGTTTTATCAGGGGGTTGGTGCACACTGAAGCTTTCTTT
d_gene: TRBD2; j_gene: TRBJ2-3; abundance: -; v_gene: TRBV5-4; CDR3aa: CASSPGTSGSADTQYF; CDR3nt: TGTGCCAGCAGCCCCGGGACTAGCGGGAGTGCAGATACGCAGTATTTT
d_gene: TRBD1; j_gene: TRBJ2-6; abundance: few; v_gene: TRBV5-5; CDR3aa: CASSLSGGSGANVLTF; CDR3nt: TGTGCCAGCAGCTTGTCAGGGGGCTCTGGGGCCAACGTCCTGACTTTC
d_gene: TRBD2; j_gene: TRBJ2-7; abundance: -; v_gene: TRBV9; CDR3aa: CASSVGLAGSSYEQYF; CDR3nt: TGTGCCAGCAGCGTTGGGCTAGCGGGTAGCTCCTACGAGCAGTACTTC
d_gene: TRBD1; j_gene: TRBJ1-5; abundance: -; v_gene: TRBV27; CDR3aa: CASSSDRKQPQHF; CDR3nt: TGTGCCAGCAGTTCGGACAGGAAGCAGCCCCAGCATTTT
d_gene: -; j_gene: TRBJ2-7; abundance: once; v_gene: TRBV5-6; CDR3aa: CASSNTRSSYEQYF; CDR3nt: TGTGCCAGCAGTAATACTAGGAGCTCCTACGAGCAGTACTTC
d_gene: -; j_gene: TRBJ2-2; abundance: -; v_gene: TRBV10-3; CDR3aa: CAISVRTQNTGELFF; CDR3nt: TGTGCCATCAGTGTACGGACACAGAACACCGGGGAGCTGTTTTTT
d_gene: TRBD2; j_gene: TRBJ2-1; abundance: -; v_gene: TRBV5-4; CDR3aa: CASSSGLAGAYSYNEQFF; CDR3nt: TGTGCCAGCAGCTCTGGACTAGCGGGAGCCTATTCCTACAATGAGCAGTTCTTC
d_gene: -; j_gene: TRBJ2-1; abundance: -; v_gene: TRBV4-2; CDR3aa: CASSQETGTVQFF; CDR3nt: TGTGCCAGCAGCCAAGAAACCGGGACTGTACAGTTCTTC
d_gene: -; j_gene: TRBJ2-2; abundance: -; v_gene: TRBV6-5; CDR3aa: CASSFLGGVNTGELFF; CDR3nt: TGTGCCAGCAGTTTCCTAGGGGGAGTAAACACCGGGGAGCTGTTTTTT
d_gene: -; j_gene: TRBJ2-2; abundance: -; v_gene: TRBV29-1; CDR3aa: CSVGGAGELFF; CDR3nt: TGCAGCGTTGGGGGAGCCGGGGAGCTGTTTTTT
d_gene: TRBD1; j_gene: TRBJ1-3; abundance: -; v_gene: TRBV5-4; CDR3aa: CASSVGQGNIRGNTIYF; CDR3nt: TGTGCCAGCAGCGTCGGACAGGGGAATATTCGTGGAAACACCATATATTTT
d_gene: -; j_gene: TRBJ1-5; abundance: -; v_gene: TRBV6-5; CDR3aa: CASSLNSNQPQHF; CDR3nt: TGTGCCAGCAGTCTTAATAGCAATCAGCCCCAGCATTTT
d_gene: TRBD1; j_gene: TRBJ2-7; abundance: -; v_gene: TRBV28; CDR3aa: CASSWDRYYEQYF; CDR3nt: TGTGCCAGCAGCTGGGACAGGTACTACGAGCAGTACTTC
d_gene: TRBD1; j_gene: TRBJ2-7; abundance: -; v_gene: TRBV7-2; CDR3aa: CASSSTGGSYEQYF; CDR3nt: TGTGCCAGCAGCTCGACAGGGGGCTCCTACGAGCAGTACTTC
d_gene: -; j_gene: TRBJ2-7; abundance: few; v_gene: TRBV4-1; CDR3aa: CASSQLDFLGPSSYEQYF; CDR3nt: TGCGCCAGCAGCCAATTAGACTTTTTGGGTCCTAGCTCCTACGAGCAGTACTTC
d_gene: -; j_gene: TRBJ1-5; abundance: -; v_gene: TRBV5-1; CDR3aa: CASSYLPGVNQPQHF; CDR3nt: TGCGCCAGCAGTTACCTCCCGGGGGTCAATCAGCCCCAGCATTTT
d_gene: -; j_gene: TRBJ2-7; abundance: few; v_gene: TRBV30; CDR3aa: CAWRPPGLTTYEQYF; CDR3nt: TGTGCCTGGAGGCCGCCGGGACTGACGACCTACGAGCAGTACTTC
d_gene: -; j_gene: TRBJ2-1; abundance: -; v_gene: TRBV2; CDR3aa: CASSADWNNEQFF; CDR3nt: TGTGCCAGCAGCGCAGACTGGAACAATGAGCAGTTCTTC
d_gene: -; j_gene: TRBJ1-1; abundance: once; v_gene: TRBV28; CDR3aa: CASSSQGLGNTEAFF; CDR3nt: TGTGCCAGCAGTTCCCAGGGGTTAGGGAACACTGAAGCTTTCTTT
d_gene: TRBD1; j_gene: TRBJ2-7; abundance: -; v_gene: TRBV10-1; CDR3aa: CASSENRGYEQYF; CDR3nt: TGCGCCAGCAGTGAAAACAGGGGCTACGAGCAGTACTTC
d_gene: -; j_gene: TRBJ2-1; abundance: -; v_gene: TRBV9; CDR3aa: CASSVGGELAHEQFF; CDR3nt: TGTGCCAGCAGCGTAGGGGGGGAGTTGGCGCATGAGCAGTTCTTC
d_gene: -; j_gene: TRBJ2-3; abundance: -; v_gene: TRBV7-6; CDR3aa: CASSLGRPPGSTQYF; CDR3nt: TGTGCCAGCAGCTTGGGCAGGCCTCCTGGCAGTACGCAGTATTTT
d_gene: -; j_gene: TRBJ1-1; abundance: -; v_gene: TRBV10-3; CDR3aa: CAISYLEGNTEAFF; CDR3nt: TGTGCCATCAGTTACCTTGAGGGTAACACTGAAGCTTTCTTT
d_gene: TRBD2; j_gene: TRBJ2-1; abundance: -; v_gene: TRBV2; CDR3aa: CASPRLAGELSEQFF; CDR3nt: TGTGCCAGCCCTAGACTAGCGGGAGAGTTGAGTGAGCAGTTCTTC
d_gene: -; j_gene: TRBJ1-1; abundance: -; v_gene: TRBV9; CDR3aa: CASSPSNTEAFF; CDR3nt: TGTGCCAGCAGCCCATCGAACACTGAAGCTTTCTTT
d_gene: TRBD1; j_gene: TRBJ2-7; abundance: -; v_gene: TRBV5-1; CDR3aa: CASSPGGWDEQYF; CDR3nt: TGCGCCAGCAGCCCAGGGGGCTGGGACGAGCAGTACTTC
d_gene: -; j_gene: TRBJ1-5; abundance: -; v_gene: TRBV27; CDR3aa: CASSLSGSNQPQHF; CDR3nt: TGTGCCAGCAGTTTGTCGGGAAGCAATCAGCCCCAGCATTTT